Listed here is a single TCR beta chain. The CDR3 has 14 residues. CDR1 and CDR2 from the germline V gene are SGHAT and FQNNGV. V was trimmed by 8 bases and J by 2 bases, leaving 13 bases between them. This entry comes from a study of blood T cell repertoires in COVID-19. Whole-study context: The cDNA or gDNA used as material had been derived from T cells, B-cell-depleted T cells, or PBMCs.

Those who participated ranged in age from 18 to 89 years and resided in about 24 US areas. The study assigned cohorts using participant-reported clinical history. Sequencing used immunoSEQ multiplex PCR; TCRdb keeps in-frame clones, though not all of them. The sample records around 230,000 clones, about nine tenths being singletons. Sequencing was performed on PBMCs or T cells enriched from blood (not recorded which). This clonotype was obtained from a middle-aged woman with acute COVID-19. The chain employs TRBV11-2 and TRBJ1-3; the D is unclear. This chain's CDR3 is CASRLRRAGNTIYF. CDR3 coding DNA: TGTGCCAGCCGGCTGAGGCGGGCTGGAAACACCATATATTTT. The whole variable domain, remainder taken from reference TRBV11-2 and TRBJ1-3, is EAGVAQSPRYKIIEKRQSVAFWCNPISGHATLYWYQQILGQGPKLLIQFQNNGVVDDSQLPKDRFSAERLKGVDSTLKIQPAKLEDSAVYLCASRLRRAGNTIYFGEGSWLTVV.